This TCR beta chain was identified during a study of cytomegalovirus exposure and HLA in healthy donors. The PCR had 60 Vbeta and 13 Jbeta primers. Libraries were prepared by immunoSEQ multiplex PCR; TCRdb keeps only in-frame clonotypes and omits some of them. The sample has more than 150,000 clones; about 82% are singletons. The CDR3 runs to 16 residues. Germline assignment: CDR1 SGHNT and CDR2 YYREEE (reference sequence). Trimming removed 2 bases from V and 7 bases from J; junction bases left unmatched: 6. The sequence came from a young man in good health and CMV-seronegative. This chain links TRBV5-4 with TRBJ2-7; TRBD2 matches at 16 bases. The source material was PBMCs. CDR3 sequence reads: CASSFEGTSGRVEQYF. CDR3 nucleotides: TGTGCCAGCAGCTTCGAAGGGACTAGCGGGAGGGTGGAGCAGTACTTC.